These 20 T cell receptor beta chains originate from one sample sequenced in a study of T cell responses to AZD1222 COVID-19 vaccine. The repertoire was sequenced with immunoSEQ multiplex PCR; TCRdb's copy has only in-frame clones and lacks some. The profile covers 90,000 to 150,000 clones, with roughly 89% appearing a single time and 5% to 6% taken by the ten largest. Sequencing was performed on peripheral blood, taken on day 0 of AZD1222 vaccination. Receptors were obtained from an adult in good health.

The gene calls are TRBV28 and TRBJ1-2; TRBD1 might be the D (6 bases). CDR3 size: 16 residues. CDR1 is MDHEN, CDR2 SYDVKM, per germline. Trimming stripped 6 bases from V and 4 bases from J, with 21 bases between. The CDR3 is CASSFEDSRVVYGYTF. The CDR3 bases are TGTGCCAGCAGCTTTGAGGACAGCCGGGTAGTCTATGGCTACACCTTC.

This chain uses TRBV10-3 with TRBJ1-5; no reliable D call. Germline V gene data show CDR1 as ENHRY and CDR2 as SYGVKD. The length of the CDR3 is 14 residues. V was pared by 7 bases and J by 7 bases, with 17 bases between. CDR3 sequence (DNA): TGTGCCATCAAGGGAAGGGAGGGCTCACAGCCCCAGCATTTT. Amino acids: CAIKGREGSQPQHF.

J is TRBJ1-3 and V is TRBV18; tentatively, D is TRBD1 (6 bases). The CDR3 consists of 16 residues. Germline values: CDR1 KGHSH, CDR2 LQKENI. V was pared by 3 bases and J by 0 bases, with 12 bases between. As DNA, the CDR3 is TGTGCCAGCTCACCGAACAGGGAATACTCTGGAAACACCATATATTTT. This codes for CASSPNREYSGNTIYF.

The V and J genes are TRBV7-9 and TRBJ1-3, with D unresolved. CDR1 is SEHNR and CDR2 is FQNEAQ in the germline V gene (reference sequence). The V gene lost 5 bases and the J gene lost 4 bases, with 9 bases spanning the gap. The CDR3 is made up of 13 amino acids. CDR3 sequence: CASSPGSGNTIYF. In nucleotides, the CDR3 is TGTGCCAGCAGCCCCGGGTCCGGAAACACCATATATTTT.

This chain uses TRBV18 with TRBJ2-1; 12 bases agree with TRBD2. Germline CDR1 and CDR2: KGHSH and LQKENI. V was clipped by 1 base and J by 5 bases; unmatched bases: 6. The CDR3 loop spans 17 amino acids. The CDR3 nucleotides read TGTGCCAGCTCACCACGTCTTCCTAGCGGGAGGGACAATGAGCAGTTCTTC. Its protein product is CASSPRLPSGRDNEQFF. The full variable domain, completed using reference TRBV18 and TRBJ2-1, is NAGVMQNPRHLVRRRGQEARLRCSPMKGHSHVYWYRQLPEEGLKFMVYLQKENIIDESGMPKERFSAEFPKEGPSILRIQQVVRGDSAAYFCASSPRLPSGRDNEQFFGPGTRLTVL.

J is TRBJ1-6 and V is TRBV27; the D gene is possibly TRBD1 (5 bases). V was clipped by 5 bases and J by 7 bases, with 15 bases between them. The length of the CDR3 is 15 residues. Germline V gene data show CDR1 as MNHEY and CDR2 as SMNVEV (reference sequence). The DNA for the CDR3 is TGTGCCAGCAGTCCTTGGGACGGCGAAAATTCACCCCTCCACTTT. Translated: CASSPWDGENSPLHF.

This clone has a single count. In nucleotides, the CDR3 is TGTGCCAGCAGTGCAGCTTACGAGCAGTACTTC. Amino acids: CASSAAYEQYF. V usage is TRBV2 and J usage is TRBJ2-7, with D hard to call. V dropped 4 bases and J dropped 4 bases, with 5 bases sitting between them. The CDR3 runs to 11 residues. The germline V gene encodes CDR1 SNHLY and CDR2 FYNNEI.

J is TRBJ2-3 and V is TRBV18; 12 bases fit TRBD2. CDR3 length: 15 residues. From germline, CDR1 is KGHSH and CDR2 LQKENI. V lost 2 bases to trimming and J lost 7 bases; unmatched junction nucleotides: 4. The CDR3 DNA follows: TGTGCCAGCTCACCAGGACTAGCGGGAAGGTATACGCAGTATTTT. It is translated as CASSPGLAGRYTQYF.

The V and J genes are TRBV13 and TRBJ1-2, with TRBD1 as a possible D gene (6 bases). CDR1 and CDR2 (germline): PRHDT, FYEKMQ (reference sequence). V lost 5 bases and J lost 8, with 12 bases in between. The CDR3 consists of 12 residues. The CDR3 region is CASSLDRRGYTF. The CDR3 region has the DNA TGTGCCAGCAGCCTTGACAGGAGAGGCTACACCTTC. Variable domain in full (rest from reference TRBV13 and TRBJ1-2): AAGVIQSPRHLIKEKRETATLKCYPIPRHDTVYWYQQGPGQDPQFLISFYEKMQSDKGSIPDRFSAQQFSDYHSELNMSSLELGDSALYFCASSLDRRGYTFGSGTRLTVV.

The chain employs TRBV11-3 and TRBJ2-1; D is unresolved. The V gene lost 5 bases and the J gene lost 13 bases, with 9 bases spanning the gap. The CDR3 has 10 residues. Germline loops: CDR1 SGHNT, CDR2 YENEEA. The CDR3 DNA sequence: TGTGCCAGCAGCCCAAGAACCCAGTTCTTC. It codes for CASSPRTQFF.

This chain joins TRBV28 and TRBJ2-7; D perhaps matches TRBD1 (6 bases). Germline-derived CDR1 and CDR2 are MDHEN and SYDVKM. V was shortened by 10 bases and J by 2 bases, with 15 bases between the two germline ends. CDR3 length: 13 residues. The CDR3 region has the DNA TGTGCCATTCTTCGAACAGGGACCTACGAGCAGTACTTC. Translation gives CAILRTGTYEQYF.

The chain links TRBV9 to TRBJ1-6, with TRBD1 as a possible D gene (5 bases). The V end lost 4 bases, the J end lost 7 bases, and 24 bases lay between the germline ends. The CDR3 has 18 residues. The germline V gene encodes CDR1 SGDLS and CDR2 YYNGEE. The CDR3 here is CASSPEGRRQWTNSPLHF. The CDR3, as DNA: TGTGCCAGCAGCCCAGAGGGAAGAAGACAGTGGACAAATTCACCCCTCCACTTT.

The V gene is TRBV10-3, the J gene TRBJ2-2; D may be TRBD2 (5 bases). The V end lost 4 bases, the J end lost 4 bases, and 13 bases lay between the germline ends. The V gene's germline CDR1 is ENHRY and CDR2 SYGVKD. The CDR3 is 15 residues long. The CDR3 spells CAISGGQEGTGELFF. The DNA of the CDR3 is TGTGCCATCAGTGGAGGGCAGGAAGGCACCGGGGAGCTGTTTTTT.

This chain joins TRBV10-2 and TRBJ1-5, with TRBD1 as a possible D gene (6 bases). Trimming left V 6 bases short and J 5 bases short, with 17 bases between. The length of the CDR3 is 15 residues. Germline loops: CDR1 WSHSY, CDR2 SAAADI. The CDR3 protein is CASSAFRDNHQPQHF. CDR3 bases: TGCGCCAGCAGCGCATTCCGGGACAACCATCAGCCCCAGCATTTT.

This sequence joins TRBV30 and TRBJ1-3; D gene uncertain. CDR1 and CDR2 from the germline V gene are GTSNPN and SVGIG (reference sequence). Trimming pared 0 bases from V and 8 bases from J, leaving 23 bases between. The CDR3 length is 17 residues. CDR3 protein: CAWSVWLSGTPNYTIYF. CDR3 nucleotide sequence: TGTGCCTGGAGTGTATGGCTTAGTGGCACGCCAAATTACACCATATATTTT. The full variable domain, with the rest looked up from reference TRBV30 and TRBJ1-3, is SQTIHQWPATLVQPVGSPLSLECTVEGTSNPNLYWYRQAAGRGLQLLFYSVGIGQISSEVPQNLSASRPQDRQFILSSKKLLLSDSGFYLCAWSVWLSGTPNYTIYFGEGSWLTVV.

The chain uses TRBV2 and TRBJ1-5, with TRBD1 matching 7 bases. V gave up 6 bases and J gave up 6 bases; unmatched junction bases: 5. In germline, CDR1 is SNHLY, CDR2 FYNNEI. The CDR3 runs 13 residues. The CDR3 DNA reads TGTGCCAGCAGACAGGGGTCCATTCAGCCCCAGCATTTT. Its translation is CASRQGSIQPQHF.

The chain carries TRBV24-1 and TRBJ1-2, with D unresolved. The CDR3 is 11 amino acids. Germline loops: CDR1 KGHDR, CDR2 SFDVKD. Trimming removed 4 bases at V and 5 bases at J, with 4 bases between. The CDR3 loop reads CATSEGYGYTF. In nucleotides, the CDR3 is TGTGCCACCAGTGAGGGGTATGGCTACACCTTC.

The CDR3 DNA reads TGTGCCAGCAGTCTCCCCCCTCCTGAGACCCAGTACTTC. Amino acid sequence: CASSLPPPETQYF. The chain employs TRBV28 and TRBJ2-5; no clear D gene. This CDR3 comprises 13 residues. CDR1 and CDR2 (germline): MDHEN, SYDVKM. V dropped 5 bases and J dropped 5 bases, with 12 bases sitting between them.

V and J are TRBV6-5 and TRBJ1-4; 7 bases fit TRBD1. The CDR3 runs 13 residues. Germline loops: CDR1 MNHEY, CDR2 SVGAGI. The V segment lost 6 bases and the J segment 6 bases; nucleotides outside the gene matches: 4. The CDR3, as DNA: TGTGCCAGCAGGACAGGGAATTATGAAAAACTGTTTTTT. Protein: CASRTGNYEKLFF.

V and J are TRBV19 and TRBJ2-5, with 8 positions matching TRBD1. The V and J ends lost 2 bases and 5 bases, in that order; junction bases with no gene match: 7. The CDR3 runs 15 residues. Germline V gene data show CDR1 as LNHDA and CDR2 as SQIVND (reference sequence). CDR3 coding DNA: TGTGCCAGTAGTATACGCCCGACAGGGGTGGAGACCCAGTACTTC. Protein: CASSIRPTGVETQYF.